These 4 T cell receptor beta chains originate from one sample sequenced in a study of cytomegalovirus exposure and HLA in healthy donors. Primers: 60 Vbeta forward and 13 Jbeta reverse. Some clones are missing from TCRdb's copy, which holds only in-frame ones; the method was immunoSEQ multiplex PCR. This sample carries about 160,000 clones, 75% to 90% of them seen once, and the ten largest clones take less than 1%. The sample taken for sequencing was PBMCs. The receptors come from a girl aged 2 to 9 in good health and CMV-seropositive.

The chain combines TRBV9 with TRBJ2-2, with 8 bases aligning to TRBD1. Losses at the gene ends were 4 bases for V and 2 bases for J; bases not matched to a gene: 4. The CDR3 has 15 amino acids. Germline V gives CDR1 SGDLS, CDR2 YYNGEE. Here the CDR3 reads CASSRTGTNTGELFF. For the CDR3, the DNA is TGTGCCAGCAGCCGGACAGGGACTAACACCGGGGAGCTGTTTTTT. Together with reference TRBV9 and TRBJ2-2, the CDR3 gives the full variable domain: DSGVTQTPKHLITATGQRVTLRCSPRSGDLSVYWYQQSLDQGLQFLIQYYNGEERAKGNILERFSAQQFPDLHSELNLSSLELGDSALYFCASSRTGTNTGELFFGEGSRLTVL.

The V gene is TRBV28, the J gene TRBJ1-1; D might be TRBD1 (6 bases). Germline V CDR1 and CDR2: MDHEN, SYDVKM. Trimming shortened V by 2 bases and J by 11 bases, and 18 bases separated the two germline ends. The length of the CDR3 is 14 residues. The CDR3 is CASSLRGARGRAFF. The CDR3 bases are TGTGCCAGCAGTTTACGGGGGGCAAGAGGTCGGGCTTTCTTT.

The V gene is TRBV27, the J gene TRBJ1-5; 8 bases map to TRBD1. The CDR3 is 16 residues long. V shed 3 bases and J 2 bases; nucleotides not matched to a gene: 6. Germline assignment: CDR1 MNHEY and CDR2 SMNVEV (reference sequence). This CDR3 reads CASSFSGGGGNQPQHF. The CDR3 region has the DNA TGTGCCAGCAGTTTCTCAGGGGGCGGAGGCAATCAGCCCCAGCATTTT.

The rearrangement links TRBV6-5 to TRBJ1-2; D is ambiguous. V was cut by 8 bases and J by 0 bases, with 7 bases left in between. Germline V CDR1 and CDR2: MNHEY, SVGAGI. This CDR3 is built from 12 residues. CDR3 protein: CASLVPNYGYTF. DNA of the CDR3: TGTGCCAGCCTCGTCCCTAACTATGGCTACACCTTC.